This record looks at one T cell receptor (beta chain) sequence and its context. Per the authors' pipeline: Estimation of nucleated cell counts relied on the amplification of reference gene primers. Method: immunoSEQ multiplex PCR; TCRdb's copy keeps in-frame clones and lacks some. D and trimming were read from the DNA, whereas the V and J calls and clone size are those reported in that table. Here the sample spans approximately 270,000 clones, around 90% being singletons. The source of the sample is a study of blood T cell repertoires in COVID-19. A COVID-19 case had been met by exposed participants during the 2 weeks before study entry. The sequencing sample was made of PBMCs or T cells enriched from blood (not recorded which). The receptor comes from a man in his forties who had been exposed to COVID-19.

CDR3 DNA: TGCGCCAGCAGTGACCAACTAGCGGGTAGCACAGATACGCAGTATTTT. Protein sequence: CASSDQLAGSTDTQYF. The chain couples TRBV10-1 to TRBJ2-3, with 9 positions matching TRBD2. V trimming: 3 bases; J trimming: 0 bases; junction bases outside the gene matches: 4. From germline, CDR1 is WNHNN and CDR2 SYGVQD (reference sequence). This CDR3 has 16 amino acids.